This T cell receptor (beta chain) stems from a study of blood T cell repertoires in COVID-19 (dated by TCRdb to 2018 to 2020). For the study in its entirety: Collaborator samples came from the United States, Italy and Spain and covered acute and convalescent phases of COVID-19. The material from the prospective study consisted of cDNA or gDNA derived from T cells, B-cell-depleted T cells, or PBMCs. Subjects who had been exposed to COVID-19, were actively infected with it, or had recovered from it provided the deeply sampled blood TCRbeta repertoires that made up the dataset. A freely available public database, intended as a resource for researchers studying the immune response to SARS-CoV-2, is where the repertoires were released. Samples were obtained from the ongoing ImmuneRACE study (first 160 participants) and from over a thousand subjects provided by 6 global collaborators. Sample metadata almost always included a de-identified subject ID, COVID-19 status, age in years and sex. Where HLA class I and class II types were available, the types were taken from metadata supplied by the sample provider, not from assay-based typing. Points the paper makes about the study in general: Clinical and demographic metadata were provided uncurated, with the amount varying by source and participant.

Each collaborating institution followed its own protocols to collect whole blood in K2EDTA tubes. For TCRbeta analysis, collaborator samples were shipped as frozen whole blood, as isolated PBMCs, or as DNA extracted from either sample type. TCRbeta CDR3 regions were amplified from genomic DNA by means of the immunoSEQ Assay, a bias-controlled multiplex PCR. Per the authors' processing: The number of nucleated cells in each sample was estimated by amplification of reference gene primers within the assay. To quantify the absolute abundance of each unique TCRbeta CDR3 rearrangement, sequence reads were collapsed and filtered. Productive Simpson clonality was computed per sample as the square root of Simpson's diversity index over productive rearrangements. Here the immuneACCESS table is served through TCRdb, limited to in-frame sequences with V and J called. Missing clones are a known gap in these copies; in checked studies unresolved V genes cover under half, and the rest lacks a known reason. The V and J calls and clone size come from that table; D and trimming were worked out from the DNA. This sample lists under 200,000 clones; roughly four fifths were detected once. The ten largest clones take up approximately 2% of the sample.

With regard to this clone: No cognate antigen has been identified for it. Qualities for individual bases were not recorded, and no much larger clone is one base off.

Taken from the germline V gene (reference sequence), the CDR1 and CDR2 loops are MNHEY and SMNVEV. V gives up 6 bases and J gives up 3 bases, and the segment between their germline ends measures 12 bases. The CDR3 holds 13 amino acids from the cysteine to the phenylalanine. Only CDR3 DNA remains: 39 bases, in frame from the first base. This TCR derives from a woman older than 75 with acute or convalescent COVID-19. The sequenced sample consisted of peripheral blood. The chain links TRBV27 with TRBJ2-7, with TRBD2 perhaps the D gene, on 6 matching bases. The CDR3 reads CASRGHGSYEQYF. The DNA sequence is given as TGTGCCAGCAGAGGGCACGGGAGCTACGAGCAGTACTTC.